This T cell receptor beta chain was sequenced during a study of T cell responses to AZD1222 COVID-19 vaccine. Study-wide points: Spike regions recognized by vaccine-associated CD4 TCRs spanned the protein, led by 160-218 and 743-854.

The V gene's germline CDR1 is MNHEY and CDR2 SVGAGI. V lost 0 bases and J lost 6, with 11 bases in between. The CDR3 runs to 15 residues. Turning to this clone: Its antigen is unknown.

Clones were sequenced by immunoSEQ multiplex PCR, and TCRdb holds only the in-frame ones, with some missing. Of 150,000 to 200,000 clones in the sample, approximately 90% are singletons; the top ten hold 25% to 30%. The sequenced sample was peripheral blood, obtained 28 days after the second AZD1222 dose. The receptor was isolated from an adult who received the AZD1222 COVID-19 vaccine. The chain uses TRBV6-5 and TRBJ2-2; possibly TRBD2 for D (5 bases). The chain's CDR3 is CASSYSTGVPGELFF. In DNA form, the CDR3 reads TGTGCCAGCAGTTACTCGACCGGGGTGCCCGGGGAGCTGTTTTTT.